This TCR beta chain came from a study of response to subunit inactivated influenza vaccine. This clonotype was counted at least ten times. TCRdb used MiXCR to reprocess the RT-PCR reads, holding one entry per CDR3 protein. Here the sample spans 180,000 or so distinct CDR3 sequences, more than 10% being singletons. The germline V gene has CDR1 MDHEN and CDR2 SYDVKM. The V end was cut by 5 bases, the J end by 4 bases, with 18 bases between. The CDR3 is 15 amino acids. The data were also submitted as part of a second study, on T cells expressing NK-cell markers. That source adds: Production of TCR beta cDNA relied on 5'RACE template switching with UMIs. Of the CD8+ T cells in about 6 donors, roughly 1.0-7.5% belonged to dominant NKG2C+ clonotypes. Leadership of the CD3+CD56-NKG2C+ fraction also belonged to these clonotypes in several donors.

The sample in question was CD8+ T cells sorted from PBMCs, obtained roughly 12 days after vaccination. The chain joins TRBV28 to TRBJ2-7; a possible D gene is TRBD1 (6 bases). This sequence was found in a man in his fifties who received an inactivated influenza vaccine. CDR3 region: CASSTDSSVLYEQYF. CDR3 in DNA: TGTGCCAGCAGTACGGACAGTTCCGTCCTATACGAGCAGTACTTC.